The present T cell receptor beta chain was sequenced within a study of blood T cell repertoires in COVID-19. Across the study: Donors in the United States, Italy and Spain gave samples during acute or convalescent COVID-19. The cDNA or gDNA used as material had been derived from T cells, B-cell-depleted T cells, or PBMCs.

As processed by the authors: Reference gene primers were amplified, and this amplification served to estimate nucleated cell counts. Profiling relied on immunoSEQ multiplex PCR, and the TCRdb table lists in-frame clones only, not all of them. The DNA was the basis for D and trimming; V, J and clone size are from that table. The data hold roughly 150,000 clones, with roughly nine tenths observed a single time. This clone was found once. This CDR3 is 13 amino acids long. The germline V gene encodes CDR1 MDHEN and CDR2 SYDVKM. Trimming took off 11 bases at V and 1 base at J, with 15 bases between the two ends.

Sequenced sample: peripheral blood. The receptor was derived from a woman in her 70s with acute or convalescent COVID-19. The chain uses TRBV28 and TRBJ2-7, with D maybe TRBD2 (7 bases). In nucleotides, the CDR3 is TGTGCCTCGCGGCGGGGGCTGTCCTACGAGCAGTACGTC. Encoded protein: CASRRGLSYEQYV.